This TCR beta chain was retrieved from a study of CD8 T cells in Susac syndrome. From blood CD8+ and CD4+ T cells, TCR beta sequences were generated. Controls were healthy donors (matched for age and sex). While CD8+ and CD4+ T cells were isolated negatively, TEMRA cells were enriched by FACS. CDR1 is SNHLY and CDR2 is FYNNEI in the germline V gene. The CDR3 totals 15 residues. J lost 6 bases, V lost 7 bases, and 11 bases had no gene match. Reverse transcription of roughly 0.5 to 1 ug RNA used random hexamers. Amplification of TCR beta CDR3 across 54 Vbeta and 13 Jbeta was performed with immunoSEQ multiplex PCR. TCRdb itself ran the immunoSEQ multiplex PCR reads through MiXCR, one entry per CDR3 protein. The table shows approximately 150,000 distinct CDR3 sequences, with 94% occurring only once.

This TCR was recovered from a human donor in good health. The material sequenced was CD4+ T cells from PBMCs. The J gene is TRBJ2-5, the V gene TRBV2; TRBD1 agrees at 10 bases. Written as DNA, the CDR3 is TGTGCCAGCACTACCGGGACAGGGGCGAGGAAGACCCAGTACTTC. Its translation: CASTTGTGARKTQYF. The whole variable domain, remainder taken from reference TRBV2 and TRBJ2-5, is EPEVTQTPSHQVTQMGQEVILRCVPISNHLYFYWYRQILGQKVEFLVSFYNNEISEKSEIFDDQFSVERPDGSNFTLKIRSTKLEDSAMYFCASTTGTGARKTQYFGPGTRLLVL.